This record looks at one TCR beta chain sequence and its context. Its antigen remains unidentified. At the DNA level, this CDR3 is encoded by other sequences in the same sample as well. Libraries were prepared by immunoSEQ multiplex PCR; TCRdb keeps only in-frame clonotypes and omits some of them. The data show around 66,000 clones, 87% seen once. The entry originates in a study of T cell responses to AZD1222 COVID-19 vaccine. This CDR3 contains 13 residues. The germline V and J ends were trimmed by 0 bases and 1 base, with 6 bases remaining between them. Germline V gene sequence: CDR1 GTSNPN, CDR2 SVGIG (reference sequence). Whole-study results and caveats: Clonal diversity was possibly underestimated, and the donors were mostly white British, with more females. Baseline seropositives among AZD1222 recipients totaled only 5 to 7. Two AZD1222 administrations were followed by greater Spike-specific TCR breadth and depth.

This specimen consisted of peripheral blood, obtained on day 0 of AZD1222 vaccination. The clonotype was recovered from an adult in good health. The V call is TRBV30, the J call TRBJ1-1; a possible D gene is TRBD1 (6 bases). CDR3 region: CAWSVGGNTEAFF. CDR3 nucleotides: TGTGCCTGGAGTGTAGGGGGGAACACTGAAGCTTTCTTT. The whole variable domain, remainder taken from reference TRBV30 and TRBJ1-1, is SQTIHQWPATLVQPVGSPLSLECTVEGTSNPNLYWYRQAAGRGLQLLFYSVGIGQISSEVPQNLSASRPQDRQFILSSKKLLLSDSGFYLCAWSVGGNTEAFFGQGTRLTVV.